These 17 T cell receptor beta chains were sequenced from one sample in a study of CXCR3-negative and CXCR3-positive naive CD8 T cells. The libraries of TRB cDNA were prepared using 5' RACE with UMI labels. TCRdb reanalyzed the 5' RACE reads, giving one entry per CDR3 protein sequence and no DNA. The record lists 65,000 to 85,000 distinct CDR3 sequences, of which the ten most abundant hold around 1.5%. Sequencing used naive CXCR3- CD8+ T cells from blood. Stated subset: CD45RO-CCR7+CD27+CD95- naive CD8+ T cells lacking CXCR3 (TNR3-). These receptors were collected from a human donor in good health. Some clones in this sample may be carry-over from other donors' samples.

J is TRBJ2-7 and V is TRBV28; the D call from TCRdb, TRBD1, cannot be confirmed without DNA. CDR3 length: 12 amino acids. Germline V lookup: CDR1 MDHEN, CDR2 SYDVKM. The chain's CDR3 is CASTGSEYEQYF. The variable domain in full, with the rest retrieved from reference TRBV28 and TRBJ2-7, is DVKVTQSSRYLVKRTGEKVFLECVQDMDHENMFWYRQDPGLGLRLIYFSYDVKMKEKGDIPEGYSVSREKKERFSLILESASTNQTSMYLCASTGSEYEQYFGPGTRLTVT.

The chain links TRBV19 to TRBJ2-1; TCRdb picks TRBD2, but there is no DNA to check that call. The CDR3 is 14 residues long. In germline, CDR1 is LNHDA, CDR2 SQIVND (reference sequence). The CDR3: CASSIVGSSLEQFF.

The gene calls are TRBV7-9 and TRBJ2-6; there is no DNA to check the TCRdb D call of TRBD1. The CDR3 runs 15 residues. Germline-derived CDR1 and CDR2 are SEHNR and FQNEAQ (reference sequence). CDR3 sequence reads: CASSPGPPGANVLTF.

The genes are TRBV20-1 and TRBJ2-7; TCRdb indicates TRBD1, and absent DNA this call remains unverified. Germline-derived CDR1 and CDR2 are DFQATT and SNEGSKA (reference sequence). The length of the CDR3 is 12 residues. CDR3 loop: CSADGGGYEQYF.

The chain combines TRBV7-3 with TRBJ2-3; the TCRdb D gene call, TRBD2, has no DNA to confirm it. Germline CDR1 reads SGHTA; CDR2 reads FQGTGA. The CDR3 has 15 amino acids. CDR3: CASSSSGGAGDTQYF.

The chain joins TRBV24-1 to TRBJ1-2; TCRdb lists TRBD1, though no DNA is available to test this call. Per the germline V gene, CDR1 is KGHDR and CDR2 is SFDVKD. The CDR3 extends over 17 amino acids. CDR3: CATSGLQGIEANYGYTF.

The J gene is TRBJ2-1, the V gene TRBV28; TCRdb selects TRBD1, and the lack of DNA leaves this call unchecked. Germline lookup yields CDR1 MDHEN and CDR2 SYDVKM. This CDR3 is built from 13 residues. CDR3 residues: CASSLGTTNEQFF.

CDR3 region: CASSLEWTEQETQYF. This chain joins TRBV7-9 and TRBJ2-5; without DNA, the TCRdb call of TRBD1 cannot be checked. The CDR3 extends over 15 amino acids. Per germline, CDR1 SEHNR and CDR2 FQNEAQ (reference sequence).

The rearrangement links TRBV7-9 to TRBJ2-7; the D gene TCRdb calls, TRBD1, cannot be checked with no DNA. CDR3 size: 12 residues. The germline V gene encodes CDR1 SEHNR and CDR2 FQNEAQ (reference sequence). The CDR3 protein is CASSLTGYEQYF.

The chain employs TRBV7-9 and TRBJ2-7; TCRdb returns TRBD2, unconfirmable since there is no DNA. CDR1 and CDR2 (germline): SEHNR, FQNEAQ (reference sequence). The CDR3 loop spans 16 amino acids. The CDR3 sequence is CASSSLAGGPSYEQYF.

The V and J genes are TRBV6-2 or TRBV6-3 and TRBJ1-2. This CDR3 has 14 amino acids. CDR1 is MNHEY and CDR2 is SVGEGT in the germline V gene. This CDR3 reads CASSPLQLDYGYTF.

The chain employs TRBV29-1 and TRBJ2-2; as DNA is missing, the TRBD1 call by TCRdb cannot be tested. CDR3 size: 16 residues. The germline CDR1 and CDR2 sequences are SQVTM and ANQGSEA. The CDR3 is CSVERGDNLYTGELFF.

CDR3 sequence reads: CSVDREYNEQFF. V is TRBV29-1 and J is TRBJ2-1; no DNA is available, so the TRBD1 call from TCRdb remains unchecked. Germline CDR1 SQVTM, CDR2 ANQGSEA. The CDR3 has 12 amino acids.

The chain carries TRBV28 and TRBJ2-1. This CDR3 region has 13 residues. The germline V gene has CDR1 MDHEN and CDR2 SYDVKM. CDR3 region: CASSFRLYNEQFF.

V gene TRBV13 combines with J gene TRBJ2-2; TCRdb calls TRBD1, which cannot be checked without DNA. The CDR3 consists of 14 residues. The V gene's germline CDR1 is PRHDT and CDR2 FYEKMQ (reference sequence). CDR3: CASSPTTGTGELFF.

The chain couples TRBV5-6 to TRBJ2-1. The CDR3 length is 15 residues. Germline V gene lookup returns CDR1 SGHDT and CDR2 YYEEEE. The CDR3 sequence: CASSFGSGLSDEQFF.

CDR3 in amino acids: CSVWARVRAFTDTQYF. The rearrangement links TRBV29-1 to TRBJ2-3; TCRdb calls TRBD1, which cannot be checked without DNA. Looked up from germline, CDR1 is SQVTM and CDR2 is ANQGSEA. The CDR3 totals 16 residues.